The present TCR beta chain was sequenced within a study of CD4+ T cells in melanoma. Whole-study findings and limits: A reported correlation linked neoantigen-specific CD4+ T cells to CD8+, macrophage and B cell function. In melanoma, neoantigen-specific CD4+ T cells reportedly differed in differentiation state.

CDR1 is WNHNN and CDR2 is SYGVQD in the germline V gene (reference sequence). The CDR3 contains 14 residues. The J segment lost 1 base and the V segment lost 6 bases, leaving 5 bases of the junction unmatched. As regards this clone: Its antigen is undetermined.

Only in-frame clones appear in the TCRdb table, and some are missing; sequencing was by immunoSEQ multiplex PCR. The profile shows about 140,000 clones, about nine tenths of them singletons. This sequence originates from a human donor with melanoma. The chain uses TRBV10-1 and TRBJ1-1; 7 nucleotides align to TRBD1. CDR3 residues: CASSSGTENTEAFF. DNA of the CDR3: TGCGCCAGCAGCTCCGGGACAGAGAACACTGAAGCTTTCTTT.